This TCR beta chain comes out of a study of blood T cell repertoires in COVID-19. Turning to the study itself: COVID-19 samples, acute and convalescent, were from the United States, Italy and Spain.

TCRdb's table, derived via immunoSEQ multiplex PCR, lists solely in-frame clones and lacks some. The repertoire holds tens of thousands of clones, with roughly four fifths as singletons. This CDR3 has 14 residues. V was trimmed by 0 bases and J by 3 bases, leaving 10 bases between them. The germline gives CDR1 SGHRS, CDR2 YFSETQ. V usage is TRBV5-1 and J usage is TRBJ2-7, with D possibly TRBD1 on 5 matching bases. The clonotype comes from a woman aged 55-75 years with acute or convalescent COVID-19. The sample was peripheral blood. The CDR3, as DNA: TGCGCCAGCAGCTTGGCCCCAGGGCACTACGAGCAGTACTTC. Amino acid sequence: CASSLAPGHYEQYF.